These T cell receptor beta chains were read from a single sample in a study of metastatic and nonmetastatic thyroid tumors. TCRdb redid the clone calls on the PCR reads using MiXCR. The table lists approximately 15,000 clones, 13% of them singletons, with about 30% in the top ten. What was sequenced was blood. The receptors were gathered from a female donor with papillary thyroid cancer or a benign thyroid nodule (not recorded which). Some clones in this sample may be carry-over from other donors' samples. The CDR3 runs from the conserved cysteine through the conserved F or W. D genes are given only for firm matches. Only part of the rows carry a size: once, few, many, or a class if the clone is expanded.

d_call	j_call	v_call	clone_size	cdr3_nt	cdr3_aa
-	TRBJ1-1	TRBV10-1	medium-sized	TGCGCCAGCAGTGGACCGAACACTGAAGCTTTCTTT	CASSGPNTEAFF
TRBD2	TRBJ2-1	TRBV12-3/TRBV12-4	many	TGTGCCAGCAGCCCTAGCGGGGCCTACAATGAGCAGTTCTTC	CASSPSGAYNEQFF
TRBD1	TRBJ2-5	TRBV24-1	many	TGTGCCACCAGTCCCCAGGGGGAGAGGACCCAGTACTTC	CATSPQGERTQYF
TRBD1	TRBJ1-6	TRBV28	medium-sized	TGTGCCAGCAGCTCCCCCGGACAGGGGTCACCCCTCCACTTT	CASSSPGQGSPLHF
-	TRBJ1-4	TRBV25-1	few	TGTGCCAGCAACCAGGGTGCCCATGAAAAACTGTTTTTT	CASNQGAHEKLFF
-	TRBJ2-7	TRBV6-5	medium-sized	TGTGCCAGCAGTTACACGGCAGGGGGGGGCTTCGAGCAGTACTTC	CASSYTAGGGFEQYF
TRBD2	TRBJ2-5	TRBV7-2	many	TGTGCCAGCAGCCGAGTGGGAGGGCCAGAGACCCAGTACTTC	CASSRVGGPETQYF
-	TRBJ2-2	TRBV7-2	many	TGTGCCAGCAGCCTACGGCCGGTGGGCACCGGGGAGCTGTTTTTT	CASSLRPVGTGELFF
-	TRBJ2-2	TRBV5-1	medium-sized	TGCGCCAGCAGCCCGGGGGCAGGGGCCACCGGGGAGCTGTTTTTT	CASSPGAGATGELFF
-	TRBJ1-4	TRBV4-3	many	TGCGCCAGCAGCCAAGACGGGACTCCCAAGGGGGAAAAACTGTTTTTT	CASSQDGTPKGEKLFF
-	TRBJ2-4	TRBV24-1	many	TGTGCCACCAGTGACCCAGGCTTAGGAAACATTCAGTACTTC	CATSDPGLGNIQYF
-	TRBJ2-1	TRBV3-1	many	TGTGCCAGCAGCCAACAGGGGTACGTCGATGAGCAGTTCTTC	CASSQQGYVDEQFF
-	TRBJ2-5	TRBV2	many	TGTGCCAGCAAAGGGGCGATTGCCCAGACCCAGTACTTC	CASKGAIAQTQYF
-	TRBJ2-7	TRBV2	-	TGTACCAGCAGTGAAGCGGTGGACAGAAAGTACGAGCAGTACTTC	CTSSEAVDRKYEQYF
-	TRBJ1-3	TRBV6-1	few	TGTGCCAGCAGCCTAGCGGGGGGAAACACCATATATTTT	CASSLAGGNTIYF
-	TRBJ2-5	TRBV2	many	TGTGCCATACCTTTACTAGGCCAGGGGGAGACCCAGTACTTC	CAIPLLGQGETQYF
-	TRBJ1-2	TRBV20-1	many	TGCAGTGCTAGAGCCGCGGGGGGGGACTATGGCTACACCTTC	CSARAAGGDYGYTF
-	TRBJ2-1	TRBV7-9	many	TGTGCCAGCACCCCCCGTGAGAGGAATGAGCAGTTCTTC	CASTPRERNEQFF
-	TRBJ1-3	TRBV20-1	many	TGCAGTGCCCACTTCAAGTGGCTAACTGGAAACACCATATATTTT	CSAHFKWLTGNTIYF
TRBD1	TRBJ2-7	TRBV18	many	TGTGCCAGCTCACCATTTGACAGGGAGAAGCAGTACTTC	CASSPFDREKQYF
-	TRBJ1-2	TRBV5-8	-	TGTGCCAGCAGCTTAGGAGGGCGGGGTGCGAATGGCTACACCTTC	CASSLGGRGANGYTF
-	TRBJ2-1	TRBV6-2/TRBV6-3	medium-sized	TGTGCCAGCAGAGCGGACGACTACAATGAGCAGTTCTTC	CASRADDYNEQFF
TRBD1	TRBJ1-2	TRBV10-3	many	TGTGCCATCAGGCAACAGGGGCGATATGGCTACACCTTC	CAIRQQGRYGYTF